This TCR beta chain comes out of a study of T cells in Graves' hyperthyroidism and ophthalmopathy. Broader study findings: Blood samples included most of the expanded thyroid clonotypes exceeding 0.001.

This clonotype showed up many times. Its antigen is not identified. Amplification of TCR beta CDR3 regions used RNA as the template. The study used the HTBI primer set for a first-round RT-PCR of the TCR CDR3. TCRdb re-called the multiplex PCR reads through MiXCR, storing one row per CDR3 protein. The data hold around 300,000 distinct CDR3 sequences, with approximately 13% observed a single time. Stable Graves' hyperthyroidism denoted no ophthalmopathy progression over 18 months. In patients aged 18 to 65, hyperthyroidism was newly diagnosed, with duration under 2 months. The V gene lost 3 bases and the J gene lost 4 bases, with 9 bases spanning the gap. Germline lookup yields CDR1 MDHEN and CDR2 SYDVKM. CDR3 size: 14 residues.

The sample consisted of blood. The sequence was obtained from a woman aged 25 to 39 with Graves' hyperthyroidism. The genes are TRBV28 and TRBJ2-2; D not certain. This chain's CDR3 is CASSFRRLTGELFF. CDR3 coding DNA: TGTGCCAGCAGTTTCCGTCGGCTCACCGGGGAGCTGTTTTTT.